This T cell receptor (beta chain) stems from a study of blood T cell repertoires in COVID-19. The CDR3 consists of 14 residues. The ends were cut back, 8 bases at V and 2 bases at J, with 12 bases in the middle. Germline values: CDR1 MNHEY, CDR2 SVGAGI. In terms of age and location, participants ranged from roughly 18 to 95 years and lived in roughly 22 US areas. Cohort placement rested on clinical history that participants reported themselves. This clone was observed a single time. Original analysis: Counts of nucleated cells, estimated from reference gene primer amplification, were obtained. Repertoires were generated with immunoSEQ multiplex PCR, while TCRdb's copy carries only in-frame clones and drops some. Clonal size and the V and J genes are those of that table, whereas D and trimming came from the DNA. Found here are hundreds of thousands of clones, around nine tenths of them singletons; the top ten hold less than 9.5%.

The source is a woman aged 30 to 39 who had recovered from COVID-19. Sequencing used PBMCs or T cells enriched from blood (not recorded which). V and J are TRBV6-5 and TRBJ2-2, with D possibly being TRBD2 (6 bases). The CDR3 nucleotides read TGTGCCAGCCGGAGCGGGCAAAACACCGGGGAGCTGTTTTTT. This translates into CASRSGQNTGELFF.